This TCR beta chain was identified in a study of CXCR3-negative and CXCR3-positive naive CD8 T cells. Overall study: Across all libraries, TRB reads numbered approximately 140 million, with about 1.5 +/- 0.3 million in each library.

The method, 5' RACE with UMI labels, was used to prepare the TRB cDNA libraries. TCRdb processed the 5' RACE reads again and assigns one entry to each CDR3 protein, with no DNA. The ten most abundant clones cover 0.82% of a sample with nearly 90,000 distinct CDR3 sequences. Sorts that each held 280,000 or so cells were run in triplicate for every CD8+ T cell subset. The study's findings and limits: Both naive subsets showed comparably high diversity, and memory CD8+ cells showed much lower diversity. Fresh PBMCs went into most assays, and CXCR3 expression partly declined after cryopreservation. Against CXCR3-negative naive cells, CXCR3-positive naive cells showed more hydrophobic TRB CDR3s.

Germline V gives CDR1 MNHEY, CDR2 SVGAGI. The CDR3 runs to 12 residues. Remarks on this clonotype: What it binds is not known.

The receptor was isolated from a human donor in good health. Some clones in this sample may be carry-over from other donors' samples. The sequenced sample consisted of naive CXCR3+ CD8+ T cells from blood. The subset was: CD45RO-CCR7+CD27+CD95- naive CD8+ T cells expressing CXCR3 (TNR3+). The rearrangement uses TRBV6-5 and TRBJ1-4. This chain's CDR3 is CASSYGDEKLFF.